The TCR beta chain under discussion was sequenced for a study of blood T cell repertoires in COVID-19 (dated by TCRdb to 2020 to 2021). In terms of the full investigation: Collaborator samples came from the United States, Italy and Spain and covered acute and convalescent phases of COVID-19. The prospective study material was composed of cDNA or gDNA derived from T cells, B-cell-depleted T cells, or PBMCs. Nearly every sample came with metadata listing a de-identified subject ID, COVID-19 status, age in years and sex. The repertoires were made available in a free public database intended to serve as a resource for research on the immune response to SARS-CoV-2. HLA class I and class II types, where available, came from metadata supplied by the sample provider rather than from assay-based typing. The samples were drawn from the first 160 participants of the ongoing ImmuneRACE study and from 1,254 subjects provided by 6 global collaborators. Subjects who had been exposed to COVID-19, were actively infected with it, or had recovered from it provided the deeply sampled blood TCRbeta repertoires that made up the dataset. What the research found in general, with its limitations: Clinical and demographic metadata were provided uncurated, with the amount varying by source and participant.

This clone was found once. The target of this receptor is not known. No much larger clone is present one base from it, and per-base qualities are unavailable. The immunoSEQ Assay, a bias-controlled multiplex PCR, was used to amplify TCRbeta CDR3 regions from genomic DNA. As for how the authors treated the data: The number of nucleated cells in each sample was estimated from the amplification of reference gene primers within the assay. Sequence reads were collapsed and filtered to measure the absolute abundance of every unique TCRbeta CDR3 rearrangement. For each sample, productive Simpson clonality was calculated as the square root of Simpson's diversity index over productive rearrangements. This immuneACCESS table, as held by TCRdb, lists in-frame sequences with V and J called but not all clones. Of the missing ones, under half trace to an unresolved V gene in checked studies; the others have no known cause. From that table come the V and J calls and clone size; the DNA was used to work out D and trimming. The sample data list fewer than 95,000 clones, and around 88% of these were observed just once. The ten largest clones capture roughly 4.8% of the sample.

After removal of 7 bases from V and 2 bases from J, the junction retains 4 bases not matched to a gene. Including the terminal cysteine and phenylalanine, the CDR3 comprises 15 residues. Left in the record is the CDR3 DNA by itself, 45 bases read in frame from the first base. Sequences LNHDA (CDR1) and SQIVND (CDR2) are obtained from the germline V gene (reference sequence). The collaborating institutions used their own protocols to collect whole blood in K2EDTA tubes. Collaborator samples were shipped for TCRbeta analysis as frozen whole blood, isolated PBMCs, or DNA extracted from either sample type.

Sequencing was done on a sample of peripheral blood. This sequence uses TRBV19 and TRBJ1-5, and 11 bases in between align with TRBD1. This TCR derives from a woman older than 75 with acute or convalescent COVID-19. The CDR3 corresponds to CASTQGQGGNQPQHF. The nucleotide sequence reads TGTGCCAGTACCCAGGGACAGGGGGGCAATCAGCCCCAGCATTTT.